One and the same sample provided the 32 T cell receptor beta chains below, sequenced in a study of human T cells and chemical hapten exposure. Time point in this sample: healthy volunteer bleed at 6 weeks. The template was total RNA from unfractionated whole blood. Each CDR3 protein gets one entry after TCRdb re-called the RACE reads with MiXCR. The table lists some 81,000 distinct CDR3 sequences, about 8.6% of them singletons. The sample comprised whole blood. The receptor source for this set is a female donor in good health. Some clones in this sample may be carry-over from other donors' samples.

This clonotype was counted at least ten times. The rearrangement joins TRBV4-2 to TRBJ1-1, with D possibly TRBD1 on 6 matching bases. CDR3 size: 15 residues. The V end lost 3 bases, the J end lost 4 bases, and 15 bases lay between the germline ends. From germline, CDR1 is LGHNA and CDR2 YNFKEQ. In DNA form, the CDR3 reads TGTGCCAGCAGCCACCAGGGGCAGAGCCTCACTGAAGCTTTCTTT. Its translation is CASSHQGQSLTEAFF.

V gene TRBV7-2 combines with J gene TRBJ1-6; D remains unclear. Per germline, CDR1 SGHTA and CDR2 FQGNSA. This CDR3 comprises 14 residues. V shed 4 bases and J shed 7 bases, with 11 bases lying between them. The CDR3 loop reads CASSSTRGNSPLHF. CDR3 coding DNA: TGTGCCAGCAGCTCGACACGGGGAAATTCACCCCTCCACTTT.

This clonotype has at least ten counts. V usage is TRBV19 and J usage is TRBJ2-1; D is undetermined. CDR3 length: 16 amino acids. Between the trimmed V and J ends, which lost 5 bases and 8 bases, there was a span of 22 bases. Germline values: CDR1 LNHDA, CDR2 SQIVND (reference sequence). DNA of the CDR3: TGTGCCAGTAGTGGGATGGACGGAGATTACAATGATGAGCAGTTCTTC. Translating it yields CASSGMDGDYNDEQFF.

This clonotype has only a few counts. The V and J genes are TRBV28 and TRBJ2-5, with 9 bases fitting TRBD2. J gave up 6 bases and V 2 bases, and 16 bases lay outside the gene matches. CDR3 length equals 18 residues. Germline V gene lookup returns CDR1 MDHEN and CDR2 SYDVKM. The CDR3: CASSLGSALLSGGQTQYF. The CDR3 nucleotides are TGTGCCAGCAGTTTAGGTTCCGCGCTATTAAGCGGGGGGCAGACCCAGTACTTC.

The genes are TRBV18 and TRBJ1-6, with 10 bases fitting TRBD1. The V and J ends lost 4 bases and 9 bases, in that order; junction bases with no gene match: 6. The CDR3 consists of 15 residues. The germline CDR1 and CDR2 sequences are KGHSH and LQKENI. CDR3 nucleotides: TGTGCCAGCTCACAGGGGACAGGGGAAAGTTCACCCCTCCACTTT. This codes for CASSQGTGESSPLHF.

CDR3 nucleotides: TGTGCCAGCAGCCTTGTCTCGGCAGATACGCAGTATTTT. Its protein product is CASSLVSADTQYF. The V call is TRBV4-2, the J call TRBJ2-3, with D hard to call. This CDR3 has 13 amino acids. V lost 4 bases and J 4 bases, leaving 9 bases between the germline ends. CDR1 LGHNA and CDR2 YNFKEQ come from the germline V gene.

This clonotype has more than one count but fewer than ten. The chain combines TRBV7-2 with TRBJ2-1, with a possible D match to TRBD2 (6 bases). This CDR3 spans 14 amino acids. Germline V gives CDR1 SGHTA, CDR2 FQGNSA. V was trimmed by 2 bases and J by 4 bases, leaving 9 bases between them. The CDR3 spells CASSLLADYNEQFF. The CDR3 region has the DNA TGTGCCAGCAGCTTATTAGCGGATTACAATGAGCAGTTCTTC.

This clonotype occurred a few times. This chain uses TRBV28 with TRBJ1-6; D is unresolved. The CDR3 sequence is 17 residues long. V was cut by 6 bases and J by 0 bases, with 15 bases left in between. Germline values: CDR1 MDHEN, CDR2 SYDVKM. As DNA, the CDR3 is TGTGCCAGCAGCTCCGATCGAATTAGCTCCTATAATTCACCCCTCCACTTT. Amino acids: CASSSDRISSYNSPLHF. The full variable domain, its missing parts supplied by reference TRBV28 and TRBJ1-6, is DVKVTQSSRYLVKRTGEKVFLECVQDMDHENMFWYRQDPGLGLRLIYFSYDVKMKEKGDIPEGYSVSREKKERFSLILESASTNQTSMYLCASSSDRISSYNSPLHFGNGTRLTVT.

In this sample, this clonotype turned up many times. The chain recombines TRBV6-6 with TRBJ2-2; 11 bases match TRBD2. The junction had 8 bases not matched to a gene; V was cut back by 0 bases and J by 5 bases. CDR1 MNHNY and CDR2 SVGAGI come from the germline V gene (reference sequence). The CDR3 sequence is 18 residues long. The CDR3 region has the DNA TGTGCCAGCAGTTACTCTTCTTCGGCTAGCGGGGGGACCGGGGAGCTGTTTTTT. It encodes CASSYSSSASGGTGELFF.

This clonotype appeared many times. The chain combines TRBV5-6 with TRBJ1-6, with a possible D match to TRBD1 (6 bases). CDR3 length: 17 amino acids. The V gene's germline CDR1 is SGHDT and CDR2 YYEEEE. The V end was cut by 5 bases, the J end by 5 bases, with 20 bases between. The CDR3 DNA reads TGTGCCAGCAGTTTACAGGGAAGTTTTCCTGATAATTCACCCCTCCACTTT. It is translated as CASSLQGSFPDNSPLHF. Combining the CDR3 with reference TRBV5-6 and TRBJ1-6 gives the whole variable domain DAGVTQSPTHLIKTRGQQVTLRCSPKSGHDTVSWYQQALGQGPQFIFQYYEEEERQRGNFPDRFSGHQFPNYSSELNVNALLLGDSALYLCASSLQGSFPDNSPLHFGNGTRLTVT.

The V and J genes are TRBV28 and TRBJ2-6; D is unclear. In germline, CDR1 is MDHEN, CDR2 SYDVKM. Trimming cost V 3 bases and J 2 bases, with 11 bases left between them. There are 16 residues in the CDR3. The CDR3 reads CASSFVPEAGANVLTF. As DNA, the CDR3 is TGTGCCAGCAGTTTCGTGCCGGAAGCTGGGGCCAACGTCCTGACTTTC.

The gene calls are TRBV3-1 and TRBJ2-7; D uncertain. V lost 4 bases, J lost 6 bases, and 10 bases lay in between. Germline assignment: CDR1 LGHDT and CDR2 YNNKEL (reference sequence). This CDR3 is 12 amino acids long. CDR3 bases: TGTGCCAGCAGCCCCCTTGGGCGCGAGCAGTACTTC. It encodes CASSPLGREQYF.

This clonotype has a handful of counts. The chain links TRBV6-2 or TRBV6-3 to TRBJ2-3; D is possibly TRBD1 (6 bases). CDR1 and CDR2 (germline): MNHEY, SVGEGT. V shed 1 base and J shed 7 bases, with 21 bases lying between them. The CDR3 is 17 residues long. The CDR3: CASSYWIPDSERNTQYF. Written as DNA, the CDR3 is TGTGCCAGCAGTTACTGGATACCGGACAGTGAAAGGAATACGCAGTATTTT.

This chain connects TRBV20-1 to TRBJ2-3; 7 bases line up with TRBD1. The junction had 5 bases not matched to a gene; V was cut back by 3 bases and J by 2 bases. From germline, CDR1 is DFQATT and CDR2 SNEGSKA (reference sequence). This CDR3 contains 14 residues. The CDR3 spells CSAREDRYTDTQYF. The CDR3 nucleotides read TGCAGTGCTAGGGAGGACAGGTACACAGATACGCAGTATTTT.

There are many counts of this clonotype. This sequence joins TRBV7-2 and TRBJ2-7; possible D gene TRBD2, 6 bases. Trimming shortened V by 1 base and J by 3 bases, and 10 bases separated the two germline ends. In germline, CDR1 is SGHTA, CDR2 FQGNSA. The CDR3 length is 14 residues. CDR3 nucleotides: TGTGCCAGCAGCTTAGGCGGGGTTAACTACGAGCAGTACTTC. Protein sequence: CASSLGGVNYEQYF.

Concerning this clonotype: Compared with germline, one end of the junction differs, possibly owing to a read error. The CDR3 region is CSISEPSLTYEQYF. CDR3 nucleotides: TGTTCCATCAGTGAGCCTAGCCTAACCTACGAGCAGTACTTC. The genes are TRBV10-3 and TRBJ2-7; TRBD2 is a possible D gene (5 bases). The germline CDR1 and CDR2 sequences are ENHRY and SYGVKD. The CDR3 has 14 amino acids.

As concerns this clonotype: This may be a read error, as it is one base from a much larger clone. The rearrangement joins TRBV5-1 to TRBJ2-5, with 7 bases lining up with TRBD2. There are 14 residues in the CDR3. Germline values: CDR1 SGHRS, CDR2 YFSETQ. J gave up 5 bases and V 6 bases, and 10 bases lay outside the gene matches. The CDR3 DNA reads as TGCGCCAGCAAGGTATGGGGGGGTCTTGAGACCCAGTACTTC. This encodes CASKVWGGLETQYF. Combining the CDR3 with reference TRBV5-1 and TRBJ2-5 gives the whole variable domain KAGVTQTPRYLIKTRGQQVTLSCSPISGHRSVSWYQQTPGQGLQFLFEYFSETQRNKGNFPGRFSGRQFSNSRSEMNVSTLELGDSALYLCASKVWGGLETQYFGPGTRLLVL.

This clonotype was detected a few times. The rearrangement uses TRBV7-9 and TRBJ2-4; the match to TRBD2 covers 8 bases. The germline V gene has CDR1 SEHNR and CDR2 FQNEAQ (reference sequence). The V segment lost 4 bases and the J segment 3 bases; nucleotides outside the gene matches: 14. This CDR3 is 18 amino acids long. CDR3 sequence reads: CASSSYGGAGGGKNIQYF. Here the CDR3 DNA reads TGTGCCAGCAGCTCGTACGGGGGGGCCGGAGGGGGCAAAAACATTCAGTACTTC.

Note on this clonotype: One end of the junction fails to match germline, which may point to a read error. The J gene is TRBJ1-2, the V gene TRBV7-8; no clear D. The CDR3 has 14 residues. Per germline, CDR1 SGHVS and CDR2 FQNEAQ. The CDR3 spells CTSSSTLNLYGYTF. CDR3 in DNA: TGTACCAGCAGCTCGACGCTAAATTTGTATGGCTACACCTTC.

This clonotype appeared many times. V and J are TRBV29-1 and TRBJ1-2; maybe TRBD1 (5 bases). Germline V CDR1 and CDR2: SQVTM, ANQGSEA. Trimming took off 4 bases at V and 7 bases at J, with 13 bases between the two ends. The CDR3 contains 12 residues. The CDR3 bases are TGCAGCGTTGGGGGGGGGAACGTTGGCTACACCTTC. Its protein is CSVGGGNVGYTF.

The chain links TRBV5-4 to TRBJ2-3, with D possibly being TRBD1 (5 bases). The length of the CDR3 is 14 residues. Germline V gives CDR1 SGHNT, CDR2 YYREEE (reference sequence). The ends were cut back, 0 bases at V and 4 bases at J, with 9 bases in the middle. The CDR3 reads CASSLEVGADTQYF. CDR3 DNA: TGTGCCAGCAGCTTGGAGGTAGGGGCAGATACGCAGTATTTT.

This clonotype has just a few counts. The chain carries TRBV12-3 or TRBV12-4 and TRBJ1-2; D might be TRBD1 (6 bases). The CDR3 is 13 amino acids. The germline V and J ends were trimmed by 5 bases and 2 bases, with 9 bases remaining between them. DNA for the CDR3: TGTGCCAGCAGTCAACAGGGAAACTATGGCTACACCTTC. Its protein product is CASSQQGNYGYTF.

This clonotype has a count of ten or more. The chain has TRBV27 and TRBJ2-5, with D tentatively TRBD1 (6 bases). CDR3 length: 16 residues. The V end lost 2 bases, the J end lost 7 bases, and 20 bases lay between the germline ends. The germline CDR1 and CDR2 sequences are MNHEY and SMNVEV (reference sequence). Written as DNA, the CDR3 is TGTGCCAGCAGTTTAGACCTTATGTCGAGCAGGGGGACCCAGTACTTC. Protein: CASSLDLMSSRGTQYF.

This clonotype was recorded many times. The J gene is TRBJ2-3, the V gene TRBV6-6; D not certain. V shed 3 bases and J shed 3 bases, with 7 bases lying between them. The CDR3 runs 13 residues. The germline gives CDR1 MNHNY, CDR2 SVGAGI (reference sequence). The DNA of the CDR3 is TGTGCCAGCAGTTATATCGCGACAGATACGCAGTATTTT. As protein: CASSYIATDTQYF.

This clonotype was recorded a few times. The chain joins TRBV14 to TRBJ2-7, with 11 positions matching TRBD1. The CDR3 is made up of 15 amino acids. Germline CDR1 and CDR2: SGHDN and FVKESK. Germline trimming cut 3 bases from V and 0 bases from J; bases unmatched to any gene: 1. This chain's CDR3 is CASSHGQGASYEQYF. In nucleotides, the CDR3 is TGTGCCAGCAGCCACGGACAGGGGGCCTCCTACGAGCAGTACTTC. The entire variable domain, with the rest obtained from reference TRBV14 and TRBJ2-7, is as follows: EAGVTQFPSHSVIEKGQTVTLRCDPISGHDNLYWYRRVMGKEIKFLLHFVKESKQDESGMPNNRFLAERTGGTYSTLKVQPAELEDSGVYFCASSHGQGASYEQYFGPGTRLTVT.

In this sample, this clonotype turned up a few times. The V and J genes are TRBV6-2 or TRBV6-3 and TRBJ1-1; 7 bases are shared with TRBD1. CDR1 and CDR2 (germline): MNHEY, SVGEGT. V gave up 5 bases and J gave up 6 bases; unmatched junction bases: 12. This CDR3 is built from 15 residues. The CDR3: CASSPSTGVESEAFF. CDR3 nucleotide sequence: TGTGCCAGCAGTCCCTCAACAGGGGTTGAGTCTGAAGCTTTCTTT.

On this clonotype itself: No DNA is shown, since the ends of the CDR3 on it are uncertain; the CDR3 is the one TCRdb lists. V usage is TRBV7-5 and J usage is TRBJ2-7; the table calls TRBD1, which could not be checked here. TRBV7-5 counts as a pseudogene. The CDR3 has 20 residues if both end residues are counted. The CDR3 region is CISVSEDIRTGALSNYEQYF.

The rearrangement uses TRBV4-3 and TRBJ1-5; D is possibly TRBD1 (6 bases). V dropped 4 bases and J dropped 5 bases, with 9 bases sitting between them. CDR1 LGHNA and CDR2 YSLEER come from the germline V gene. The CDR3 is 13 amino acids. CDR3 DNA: TGCGCCAGCAGCCGACAGGTTCATCAGCCCCAGCATTTT. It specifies CASSRQVHQPQHF.

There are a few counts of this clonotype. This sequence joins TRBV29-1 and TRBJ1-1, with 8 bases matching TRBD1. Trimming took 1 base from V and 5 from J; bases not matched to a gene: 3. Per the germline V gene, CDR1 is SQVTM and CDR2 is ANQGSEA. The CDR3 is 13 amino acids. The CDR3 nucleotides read TGCAGCGTTGAAGGACAGGGGAGGACTGAAGCTTTCTTT. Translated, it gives CSVEGQGRTEAFF.

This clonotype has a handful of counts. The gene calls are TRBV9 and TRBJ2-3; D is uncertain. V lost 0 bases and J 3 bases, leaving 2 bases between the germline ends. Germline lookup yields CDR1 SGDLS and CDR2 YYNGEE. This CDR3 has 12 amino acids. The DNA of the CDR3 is TGTGCCAGCAGCGTAGTAACAGATACGCAGTATTTT. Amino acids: CASSVVTDTQYF.

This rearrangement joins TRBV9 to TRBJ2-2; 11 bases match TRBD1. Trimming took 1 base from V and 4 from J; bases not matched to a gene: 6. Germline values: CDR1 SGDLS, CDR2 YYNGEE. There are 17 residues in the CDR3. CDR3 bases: TGTGCCAGCAGCGTAATTGGACAGGGGGCGACCACCGGGGAGCTGTTTTTT. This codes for CASSVIGQGATTGELFF.

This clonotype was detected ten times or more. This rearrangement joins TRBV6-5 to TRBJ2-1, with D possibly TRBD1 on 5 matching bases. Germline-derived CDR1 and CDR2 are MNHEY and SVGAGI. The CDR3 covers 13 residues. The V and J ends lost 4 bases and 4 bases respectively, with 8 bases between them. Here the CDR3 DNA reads TGTGCCAGCAGTTTAGACAGTTACAATGAGCAGTTCTTC. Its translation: CASSLDSYNEQFF.